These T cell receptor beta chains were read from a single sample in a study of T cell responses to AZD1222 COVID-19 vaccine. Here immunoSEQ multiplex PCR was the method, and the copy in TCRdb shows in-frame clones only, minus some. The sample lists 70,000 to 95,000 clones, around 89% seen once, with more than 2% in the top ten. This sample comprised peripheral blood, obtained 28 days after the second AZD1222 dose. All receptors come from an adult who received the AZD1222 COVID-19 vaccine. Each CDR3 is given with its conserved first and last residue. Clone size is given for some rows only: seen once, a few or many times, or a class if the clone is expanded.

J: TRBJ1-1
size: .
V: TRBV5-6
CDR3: CASSLEMQAEAFF

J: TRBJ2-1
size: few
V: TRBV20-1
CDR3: CSAINNEQFF

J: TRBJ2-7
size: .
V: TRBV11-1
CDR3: CASSLGTGGYYEQYF

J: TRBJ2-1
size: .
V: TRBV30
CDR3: CAWSGAAYPVGEQFF

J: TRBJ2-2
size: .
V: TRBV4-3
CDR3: CASSQVVGGEDGELFF

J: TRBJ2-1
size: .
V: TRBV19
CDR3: CASSPDSGTGATNEQFF

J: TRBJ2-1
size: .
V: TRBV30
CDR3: CAWSDNRVEQFF

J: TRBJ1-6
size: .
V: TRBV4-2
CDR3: CASSRGTGGDSPLHF

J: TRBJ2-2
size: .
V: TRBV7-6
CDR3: CASSFGPTNTGELFF

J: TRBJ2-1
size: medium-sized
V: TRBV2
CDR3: CASGGTEQFF

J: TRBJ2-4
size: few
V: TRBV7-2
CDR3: CASSSTGTPKDF

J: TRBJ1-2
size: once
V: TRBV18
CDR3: CASSGGFYGYTF

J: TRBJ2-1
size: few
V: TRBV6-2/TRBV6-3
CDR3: CASSLSDPNEQFF

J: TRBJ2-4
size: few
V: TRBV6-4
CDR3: CASSDSRAGGVEIAKNIQYF

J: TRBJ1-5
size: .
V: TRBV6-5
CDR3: CASSLTGNQPQHF

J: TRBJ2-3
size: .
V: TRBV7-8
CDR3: CASSGDRGSTDTQYF

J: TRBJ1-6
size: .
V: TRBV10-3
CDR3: CAISDQGHLNNSPLHF

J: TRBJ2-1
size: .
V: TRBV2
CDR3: CASSGLAGPNEQFF

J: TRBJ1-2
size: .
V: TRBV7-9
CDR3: CASSLAQVHYGYTF

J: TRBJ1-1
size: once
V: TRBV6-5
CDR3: CASSYSVGTEAFF

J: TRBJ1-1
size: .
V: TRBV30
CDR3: CAWSLGTGTEAFF

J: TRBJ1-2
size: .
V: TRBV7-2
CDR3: CASSLFQIYGYTF

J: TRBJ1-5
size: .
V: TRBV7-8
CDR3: CASSLSRTGGQPQHF

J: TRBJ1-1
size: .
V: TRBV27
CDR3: CASIGLLTGIRNTEAFF

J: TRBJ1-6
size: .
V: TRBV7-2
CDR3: CASSQQIKNSPLHF

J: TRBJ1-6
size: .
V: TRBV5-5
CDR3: CASSLIGQGGSSYNSPLHF

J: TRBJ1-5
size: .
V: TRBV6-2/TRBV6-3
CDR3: CASSSGGNQPQHF

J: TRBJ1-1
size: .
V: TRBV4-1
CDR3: CASSQDPPGLNIEAFF

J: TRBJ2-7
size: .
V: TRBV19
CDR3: CASSRGQGDFYEQYF

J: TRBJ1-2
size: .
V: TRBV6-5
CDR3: CASWTGRIYGYTF

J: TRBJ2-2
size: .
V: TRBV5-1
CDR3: CASSPGTGELFF

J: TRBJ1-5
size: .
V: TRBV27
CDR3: CASSLGGPNQPQHF

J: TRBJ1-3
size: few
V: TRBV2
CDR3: CAVLEKQVSSGNTIYF

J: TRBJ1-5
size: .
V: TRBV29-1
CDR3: CSVEGGQNQPQHF

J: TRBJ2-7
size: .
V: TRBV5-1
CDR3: CASSLGLQGLGEQYF

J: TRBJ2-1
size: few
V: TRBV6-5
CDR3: CASSYASPVNEQFF

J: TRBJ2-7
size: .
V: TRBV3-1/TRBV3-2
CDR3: CASSRVESSTQYF

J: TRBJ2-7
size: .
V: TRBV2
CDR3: CASTPGTSQYEQYF